These T cell receptor beta chains were read from a single sample in a study of T cell responses to AZD1222 COVID-19 vaccine. Sequenced by immunoSEQ multiplex PCR; TCRdb stores in-frame clones only, minus some. The sample carries about 140,000 clones, over 85% recorded once. This specimen consisted of peripheral blood, obtained 28 days after the second AZD1222 dose. The receptors shown here come from an adult who received the AZD1222 COVID-19 vaccine. CDR3s include the opening cysteine and the closing phenylalanine or tryptophan. D genes are given only for firm matches. Expanded clones get a size class; other rows say once, few or many, or leave the size out.

NA	TRBV10-3	NA	TRBJ1-3	CAISESWSRGHTIYF	TGTGCCATCAGTGAGTCGTGGTCAAGAGGGCACACCATATATTTT
NA	TRBV30	NA	TRBJ1-1	CAWIQSGTAFF	TGTGCCTGGATCCAATCTGGGACAGCTTTCTTT
NA	TRBV5-1	TRBD1	TRBJ1-1	CASSMWTGKVEAFF	TGCGCCAGCAGCATGTGGACAGGGAAGGTGGAAGCTTTCTTT
NA	TRBV29-1	TRBD1	TRBJ1-1	CSVVGGTGGRNTEAFF	TGCAGCGTTGTTGGGGGGACAGGGGGCAGGAACACTGAAGCTTTCTTT
NA	TRBV5-6	TRBD1	TRBJ2-1	CASSLATWTGDEQFF	TGTGCCAGCAGCTTGGCTACCTGGACAGGGGATGAGCAGTTCTTC
NA	TRBV19	NA	TRBJ1-5	CASSISSFSNQPQHF	TGTGCCAGTAGTATCTCATCTTTCAGCAATCAGCCCCAGCATTTT
NA	TRBV12-3/TRBV12-4	TRBD1	TRBJ2-3	CASSLRGRDTQYF	TGTGCCAGCAGTCTAAGGGGGCGGGATACGCAGTATTTT
NA	TRBV3-1/TRBV3-2	TRBD1	TRBJ2-7	CASSFPGQGTYEQYF	TGTGCCAGCAGCTTCCCGGGACAGGGGACCTACGAGCAGTACTTC
NA	TRBV7-9	TRBD1	TRBJ1-2	CASNTQGALNYGYTF	TGTGCCAGCAATACACAGGGGGCACTTAACTATGGCTACACCTTC
NA	TRBV5-5	NA	TRBJ1-1	CASQLGGDEAFF	TGTGCCAGCCAACTGGGCGGGGACGAAGCTTTCTTT
NA	TRBV27	NA	TRBJ1-1	CAFKGGMNTEAFF	TGTGCCTTCAAAGGGGGGATGAACACTGAAGCTTTCTTT
NA	TRBV29-1	NA	TRBJ2-7	CSVGGGQSYEQYF	TGCAGCGTTGGAGGGGGGCAGTCCTACGAGCAGTACTTC
NA	TRBV21-1	NA	TRBJ1-1	CASSKVWGTEAFF	TGTGCCAGCAGCAAAGTATGGGGGACTGAAGCTTTCTTT
once	TRBV21-1	NA	TRBJ2-3	CASSTLGGGETDTQYF	TGTGCCAGCAGCACCTTAGGGGGCGGAGAGACAGATACGCAGTATTTT
NA	TRBV19	TRBD1	TRBJ1-1	CASSVNRGQNTEAFF	TGTGCCAGTAGTGTTAACAGGGGTCAGAACACTGAAGCTTTCTTT
NA	TRBV14	NA	TRBJ2-1	CASSQGGAYNEQFF	TGTGCCAGCAGCCAAGGAGGGGCCTACAATGAGCAGTTCTTC
NA	TRBV19	NA	TRBJ2-1	CASSPGRDEQFF	TGTGCCAGTAGTCCAGGAAGAGATGAGCAGTTCTTC
NA	TRBV4-1	TRBD2	TRBJ2-3	CASSQVALAGVFSTDTQYF	TGCGCCAGCAGCCAAGTGGCCCTAGCGGGGGTGTTTTCCACAGATACGCAGTATTTT
NA	TRBV7-9	NA	TRBJ1-1	CASSLARVFGTEAFF	TGTGCCAGCAGCTTAGCGCGGGTATTCGGAACTGAAGCTTTCTTT
NA	TRBV19	NA	TRBJ1-2	CASRFSDGAGYGYTF	TGTGCCAGCCGATTTTCAGACGGCGCCGGCTATGGCTACACCTTC
NA	TRBV2	NA	TRBJ1-6	CASHFARYRTNSPLHF	TGTGCCAGCCACTTCGCGCGGTACAGGACGAATTCACCCCTCCACTTT
NA	TRBV9	NA	TRBJ1-2	CASSVGVGDNYGYTF	TGTGCCAGCAGCGTAGGTGTAGGGGATAACTATGGCTACACCTTC